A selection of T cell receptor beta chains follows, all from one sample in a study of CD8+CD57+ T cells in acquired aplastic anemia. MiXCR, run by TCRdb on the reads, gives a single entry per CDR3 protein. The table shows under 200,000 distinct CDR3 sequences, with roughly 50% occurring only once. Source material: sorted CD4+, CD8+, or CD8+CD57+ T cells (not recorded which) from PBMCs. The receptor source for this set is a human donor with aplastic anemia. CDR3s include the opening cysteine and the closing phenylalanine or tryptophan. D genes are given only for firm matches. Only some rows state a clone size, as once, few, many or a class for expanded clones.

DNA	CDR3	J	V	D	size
TGCGCCAGCAGTGGGAAGAACACCGGGGAGCTGTTTTTT	CASSGKNTGELFF	TRBJ2-2	TRBV10-2	NA	NA
TGTGCCAGCAGCCTTTTTGGACTAGCGGGCTACGAGCAGTACTTC	CASSLFGLAGYEQYF	TRBJ2-7	TRBV7-2	TRBD2	NA
TGTGCCAGCATCCCGCCCCCTTACGGGACACATAGCAATCAGCCCCAGCATTTT	CASIPPPYGTHSNQPQHF	TRBJ1-5	TRBV2	NA	many
TGTGCCAGCAGGGTTAGCGGGGGAGCCTACGAGCAGTACTTC	CASRVSGGAYEQYF	TRBJ2-7	TRBV2	TRBD2	NA
TGTGCCAGCAGCGTAGGAGTACAGATTAATTCACCCCTCCACTTT	CASSVGVQINSPLHF	TRBJ1-6	TRBV9	NA	many
TGTGCCAGCAGTGTCGGGACAGACAAAGCTTTCTTT	CASSVGTDKAFF	TRBJ1-1	TRBV6-1	TRBD1	many
TGTGCCACCAGCAGAGATGAGGGGCCCAATCAGCCCCAGCATTTT	CATSRDEGPNQPQHF	TRBJ1-5	TRBV15	NA	NA
TGTGCCAGCAGCGTAGAGCTAGGGCAGCCCTACGAGCAGTACTTC	CASSVELGQPYEQYF	TRBJ2-7	TRBV9	NA	NA
TGTGCCAGCAGTTACAACCCGATGAATTCACCCCTCCACTTT	CASSYNPMNSPLHF	TRBJ1-6	TRBV6-5	NA	many
TGTGCCAGCAGTCGTCAGCGGGGGCCCTTTTACGAGCAGTACTTC	CASSRQRGPFYEQYF	TRBJ2-7	TRBV7-2	TRBD2	NA